This T cell receptor beta chain emerged from a study of blood T cell repertoires in COVID-19. This clone was picked up a small number of times. In the study's own analysis: Amplifying reference gene primers gave estimates of nucleated cell counts. Repertoires were generated with immunoSEQ multiplex PCR, while TCRdb's copy carries only in-frame clones and drops some. That table supplies the V and J calls and clone size; D and trimming were determined from the DNA. Altogether 350,000 to 450,000 clones are present, 70% to 90% being singletons, with the ten largest covering about 1.5%. V lost 0 bases and J lost 6; bases outside the gene matches: 8. Germline-derived CDR1 and CDR2 are SGHNT and YYREEE (reference sequence). The CDR3 spans 16 residues.

The clonotype comes from a woman aged 18-29 years who had been exposed to COVID-19. This rearrangement joins TRBV5-4 to TRBJ2-2; 7 positions agree with TRBD2. Sequencing was carried out using PBMCs or T cells enriched from blood (not recorded which). The CDR3 DNA follows: TGTGCCAGCAGCTTGGAGATCCAGCGGGGCCCCGGGGAGCTGTTTTTT. Residues: CASSLEIQRGPGELFF.